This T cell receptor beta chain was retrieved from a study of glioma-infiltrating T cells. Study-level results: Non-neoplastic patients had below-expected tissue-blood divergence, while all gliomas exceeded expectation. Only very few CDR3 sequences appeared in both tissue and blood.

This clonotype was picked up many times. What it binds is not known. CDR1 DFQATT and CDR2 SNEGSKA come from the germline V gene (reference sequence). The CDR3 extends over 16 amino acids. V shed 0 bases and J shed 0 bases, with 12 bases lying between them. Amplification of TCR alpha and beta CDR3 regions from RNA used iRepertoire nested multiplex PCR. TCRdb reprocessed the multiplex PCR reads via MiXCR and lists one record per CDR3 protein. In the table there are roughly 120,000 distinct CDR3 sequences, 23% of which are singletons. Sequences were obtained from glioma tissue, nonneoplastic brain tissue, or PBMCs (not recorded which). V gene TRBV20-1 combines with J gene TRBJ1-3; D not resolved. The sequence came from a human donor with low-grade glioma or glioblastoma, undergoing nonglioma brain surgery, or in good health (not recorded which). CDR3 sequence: CSARDALVGSGNTIYF. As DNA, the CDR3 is TGCAGTGCTAGAGATGCATTAGTGGGCTCTGGAAACACCATATATTTT.